This T cell receptor beta chain derives from a study of blood T cell repertoires in COVID-19. Across the whole study: Acute and convalescent COVID-19 samples came from the United States, Italy and Spain. From T cells, B-cell-depleted T cells, or PBMCs came the material, which was cDNA or gDNA.

Under the authors' procedure: Reference gene primer amplification gave nucleated cell count estimates. Data came from immunoSEQ multiplex PCR; TCRdb stores just in-frame clones and leaves some out. D and trimming were read from the DNA, whereas the V and J calls and clone size are those reported in that table. The sample carries 150,000 to 200,000 clones, 70% to 90% recorded once. This clone has a single count. The receptor was isolated from a man in his late teens or twenties with acute or convalescent COVID-19. Sequenced input: peripheral blood.

The DNA of the CDR3 is TGTGCCAGCAAAGAACCCGGGCGGACTCAAGAGACCCAGTACTTC. It encodes CASKEPGRTQETQYF. V and J are TRBV25-1 and TRBJ2-5; TRBD2 might be the D (5 bases). The CDR3 contains 15 residues. V was shortened by 7 bases and J by 2 bases, with 17 bases between the two germline ends. The germline V gene encodes CDR1 MGHDK and CDR2 SYGVNS. Complete variable domain (other parts from reference TRBV25-1 and TRBJ2-5): EADIYQTPRYLVIGTGKKITLECSQTMGHDKMYWYQQDPGMELHLIHYSYGVNSTEKGDLSSESTVSRIRTEHFPLTLESARPSHTSQYLCASKEPGRTQETQYFGPGTRLLVL.